This paragraph reports one TCR beta chain. Its antigen is unknown. This specimen belongs to a study of PD-1 blockade in classical Hodgkin lymphoma. General study findings and limits: Any patient who commenced nivolumab under 1 year after ASCT was excluded. TCR diversity in CD4+, not CD8+, cells rose significantly by C4D1. Newly diagnosed patients reportedly trailed healthy donors in baseline TCR diversity. Diversity similar to that of newly diagnosed patients was seen at baseline in complete responders.

The assay was immunoSEQ multiplex PCR, and TCRdb's table has in-frame clones only and misses some. Here the sample spans approximately 28,000 clones, about 80% being singletons. Germline CDR1 reads MDHEN; CDR2 reads SYDVKM. The CDR3 covers 14 residues. Trimming took 2 bases from V and 7 from J, leaving 12 bases between them. All the patients suffered relapse after autologous stem cell transplantation, and brentuximab vedotin exposure differed. Starting with thawed PBMCs, CD4+ T cells were purified by magnetic negative selection. The chain carries TRBV28 and TRBJ1-5, with D unresolved. The specimen comprised CD4+ T cells from blood, sampled at baseline. This clonotype originated in a human donor with classical Hodgkin lymphoma. CDR3 protein: CASSLGEGWQPQHF. The CDR3 nucleotides read TGTGCCAGCAGTTTAGGGGAGGGTTGGCAGCCCCAGCATTTT.